This entry is about one T cell receptor beta chain. This clone is a singleton in its sample. This clone's antigen is unknown. No base quality information exists; no much larger clone differs at one position. The record originates from a study of T cell changes during pregnancy in multiple sclerosis (dated by TCRdb to about 2019). Study-wide context: Changes in the T cell repertoire over the course of pregnancy were examined in this study in women with multiple sclerosis.

CDR1 and CDR2 are drawn from the germline V gene (reference sequence): SEHNR, FQNEAQ. Ends trimmed: V by 3 bases, J by 4 bases; bases unmatched to a gene: 3. The CDR3 covers 14 residues, taking in both the cysteine and the phenylalanine. Of all the DNA, just the CDR3 is kept, 42 bases in frame from base 1. Receptor libraries were prepared by the immunoSEQ multiplex PCR assay. TCRdb carries this immuneACCESS record with in-frame sequences only. Its versions omit some clonotypes, under half of them owing to an unresolved V gene in the studies checked, with the rest unexplained. Counted in this sample were roughly 57,000 clones; roughly nine tenths of them appeared once. 2.5% of the sample belongs to the ten largest clones.

The origin of this receptor is a female donor with multiple sclerosis, enrolled in a pregnancy study. Sequencing was performed on peripheral blood, taken in the first trimester of pregnancy. The receptor chain draws on TRBV7-9 and TRBJ2-7; 10 central nucleotides agree with TRBD2. The CDR3 has the sequence CASSLWTSGYEQYF. In nucleotides, the sequence is TGTGCCAGCAGCTTGTGGACTAGCGGATACGAGCAGTACTTC.